The 9 T cell receptor beta chains listed next were all sequenced from one sample in a study of cytomegalovirus exposure and HLA in healthy donors. Vbeta (60) and Jbeta (13) primers were used in the PCR. Profiling relied on immunoSEQ multiplex PCR, and the TCRdb table lists in-frame clones only, not all of them. This table holds 100,000 to 150,000 clones, around 78% found once. Sequenced material: PBMCs. These receptors all stem from a woman in her thirties or forties in good health and CMV-seronegative.

The rearrangement links TRBV7-6 to TRBJ1-5; D gene ambiguous. Trimming cost V 2 bases and J 4 bases, with 9 bases left between them. The CDR3 has 14 amino acids. Germline V lookup: CDR1 SGHVS, CDR2 FNYEAQ. The CDR3 loop is CASSLSPRNQPQHF. The CDR3 nucleotides are TGTGCCAGCAGCTTATCCCCCAGGAATCAGCCCCAGCATTTT.

V gene TRBV7-6 combines with J gene TRBJ1-1; D is possibly TRBD1 (5 bases). The CDR3 sequence is 14 residues long. Per germline, CDR1 SGHVS and CDR2 FNYEAQ. V was cut by 5 bases and J by 8 bases, with 18 bases left in between. DNA of the CDR3: TGTGCCAGCAGCAGCGGCGGGGGGGTGCGAGAAGCTTTCTTT. Amino acid sequence: CASSSGGGVREAFF.

This clone came up once. This chain joins TRBV7-9 and TRBJ2-1; TRBD1 matches 8 bases. The V gene end was trimmed by 3 bases and the J gene end by 7 bases; junction bases not matched to a gene: 8. This CDR3 region has 15 residues. Germline V gives CDR1 SEHNR, CDR2 FQNEAQ (reference sequence). The CDR3 coding sequence is TGTGCCAGCAGCTTGAGTAGGACAGGGCAGAATGAGCAGTTCTTC. Encoded protein: CASSLSRTGQNEQFF. Based on the CDR3 plus reference TRBV7-9 and TRBJ2-1, the full variable domain is DTGVSQNPRHKITKRGQNVTFRCDPISEHNRLYWYRQTLGQGPEFLTYFQNEAQLEKSRLLSDRFSAERPKGSFSTLEIQRTEQGDSAMYLCASSLSRTGQNEQFFGPGTRLTVL.

V usage is TRBV11-2 and J usage is TRBJ2-2, with TRBD1 matching over 7 bases. The CDR3 covers 15 residues. CDR1 and CDR2 from the germline V gene are SGHAT and FQNNGV. The ends lost 6 bases at V and 4 bases at J; junction bases unmatched: 8. CDR3 DNA sequence: TGTGCCAGCAGTCAGACAGGGCTGGGCACCGGGGAGCTGTTTTTT. Translation: CASSQTGLGTGELFF.

The chain combines TRBV28 with TRBJ2-7; D remains ambiguous. Germline lookup yields CDR1 MDHEN and CDR2 SYDVKM. The CDR3 runs to 11 residues. The V and J ends lost 8 bases and 2 bases respectively, with 7 bases between them. CDR3: CASVSAYEQYF. Here the CDR3 DNA reads TGTGCCAGCGTCTCCGCCTACGAGCAGTACTTC.

This clone was seen a few times. CDR3 sequence: CASQTSGSEQYF. In nucleotides, the CDR3 is TGTGCCAGCCAGACTAGCGGGAGCGAGCAGTACTTC. This chain connects TRBV18 to TRBJ2-7; TRBD2 agrees at 12 bases. V was clipped by 8 bases and J by 6 bases; unmatched bases: 2. The CDR3 spans 12 residues. CDR1 and CDR2 (germline): KGHSH, LQKENI. The entire variable domain, with the rest obtained from reference TRBV18 and TRBJ2-7, is as follows: NAGVMQNPRHLVRRRGQEARLRCSPMKGHSHVYWYRQLPEEGLKFMVYLQKENIIDESGMPKERFSAEFPKEGPSILRIQQVVRGDSAAYFCASQTSGSEQYFGPGTRLTVT.

This clone was detected once. The V call is TRBV5-6, the J call TRBJ2-2, with D possibly being TRBD2 (5 bases). The CDR3 spans 13 residues. The V gene's germline CDR1 is SGHDT and CDR2 YYEEEE. V gave up 4 bases and J gave up 6 bases, with 10 bases separating them. The CDR3 bases are TGTGCCAGCAGCACACCCGGGGCCGGGGAGCTGTTTTTT. Amino acid sequence: CASSTPGAGELFF.

The genes are TRBV19 and TRBJ2-7; TRBD2 matches at 14 bases. This CDR3 spans 15 amino acids. Germline lookup yields CDR1 LNHDA and CDR2 SQIVND (reference sequence). J was trimmed by 3 bases and V by 5 bases; bases with no gene match: 3. The CDR3 bases are TGTGCCAGTAGTGGGACTAGCGGGAGCTTCTACGAGCAGTACTTC. Translated, it gives CASSGTSGSFYEQYF.

The gene calls are TRBV18 and TRBJ1-2; possible D gene TRBD1, 6 bases. CDR1 and CDR2 (germline): KGHSH, LQKENI. V lost 4 bases to trimming and J lost 4 bases, with 13 bases between them. The CDR3 has 14 residues. CDR3 nucleotides: TGTGCCAGCTCACGAGAAGGGGGTGGCTATGGCTACACCTTC. Translation: CASSREGGGYGYTF.